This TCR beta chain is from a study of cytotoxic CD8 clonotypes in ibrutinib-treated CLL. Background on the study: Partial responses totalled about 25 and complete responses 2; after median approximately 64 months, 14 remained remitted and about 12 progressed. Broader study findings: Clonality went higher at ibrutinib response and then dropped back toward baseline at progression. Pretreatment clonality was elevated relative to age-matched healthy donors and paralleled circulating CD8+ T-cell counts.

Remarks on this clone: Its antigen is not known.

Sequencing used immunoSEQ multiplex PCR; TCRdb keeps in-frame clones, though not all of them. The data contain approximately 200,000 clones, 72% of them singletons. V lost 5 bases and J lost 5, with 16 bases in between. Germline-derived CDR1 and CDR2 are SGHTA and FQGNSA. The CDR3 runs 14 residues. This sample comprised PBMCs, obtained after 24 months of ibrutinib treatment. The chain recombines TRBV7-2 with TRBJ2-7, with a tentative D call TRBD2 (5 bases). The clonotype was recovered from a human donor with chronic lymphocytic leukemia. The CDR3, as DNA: TGTGCCAGCAGCCAACCCGGGATCCCCGACGAGCAGTACTTC. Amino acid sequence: CASSQPGIPDEQYF.